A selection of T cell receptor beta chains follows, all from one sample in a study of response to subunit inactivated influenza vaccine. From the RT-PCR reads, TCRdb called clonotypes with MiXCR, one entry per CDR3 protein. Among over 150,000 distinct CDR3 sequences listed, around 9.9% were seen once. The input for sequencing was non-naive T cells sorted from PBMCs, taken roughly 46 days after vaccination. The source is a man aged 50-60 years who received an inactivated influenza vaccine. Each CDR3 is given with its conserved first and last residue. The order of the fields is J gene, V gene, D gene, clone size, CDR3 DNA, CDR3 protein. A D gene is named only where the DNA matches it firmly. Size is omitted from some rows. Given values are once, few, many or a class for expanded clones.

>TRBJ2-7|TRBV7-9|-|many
TGTGCCAGCAGCCCCCTGACGGTCTACGAGCAGTACTTC
CASSPLTVYEQYF
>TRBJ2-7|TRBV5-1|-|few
TGCGCCAGCAGCTTGGTACCGACCGTGTCCTCCAACGAGCAGTACTTC
CASSLVPTVSSNEQYF
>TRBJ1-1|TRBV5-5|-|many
TGTGCCAGCAGAGAAGCCCTTGGGGGTTTTACTGAAGCTTTCTTT
CASREALGGFTEAFF
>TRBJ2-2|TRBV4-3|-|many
TGCGCCAGCAGCCAAGATCTTGGGAGCAGGGAGCTGTTTTTT
CASSQDLGSRELFF
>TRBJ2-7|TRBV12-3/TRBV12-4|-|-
TGTGCCAGCAGAACAGGTAGAGGTTCCTACGAGCAGTACTTC
CASRTGRGSYEQYF
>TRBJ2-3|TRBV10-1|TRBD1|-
TGCGCCAGCAGTGATGGACAGGGGGTATCGTATACGCAGTATTTT
CASSDGQGVSYTQYF
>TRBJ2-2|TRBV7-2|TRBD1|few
TGTGCGAATGCCCTGGGACAGAGGAACACCGGGGAGCTGTTTTTT
CANALGQRNTGELFF
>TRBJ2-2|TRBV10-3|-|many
TGTGCCATCCGAACAGGCACCAACACCGGGGAGCTGTTTTTT
CAIRTGTNTGELFF
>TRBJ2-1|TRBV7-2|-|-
TGTGCCAGCAGCCCCGACAGGGAGGGGGTATTGAAGCAGTTCTTC
CASSPDREGVLKQFF
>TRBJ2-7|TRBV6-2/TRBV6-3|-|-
TGTGCCAGCAGGAACTCCTACGAGCAGTACTTC
CASRNSYEQYF
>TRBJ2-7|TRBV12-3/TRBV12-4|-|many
TGTGCCAGCAGTCCGAGACAGGCGCGCTCCTACGAGCAGTACTTC
CASSPRQARSYEQYF
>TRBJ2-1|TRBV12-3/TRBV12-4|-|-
TGTGCCAGCAGTAACTCCTTCGCCCGGGACCGGGAGCAGTTCTTC
CASSNSFARDREQFF
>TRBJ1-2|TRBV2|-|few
TGTGCCAGCAGTGAAAGATTTCGGGGCTACACCTTC
CASSERFRGYTF
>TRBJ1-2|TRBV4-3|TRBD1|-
TGCGCCAGCAGCCTAGATCTGAACCGACAGGGGGTTCACTATGGCTACACCTTC
CASSLDLNRQGVHYGYTF
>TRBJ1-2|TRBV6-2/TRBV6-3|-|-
TGTGCCAGCACTCCTTATGGCTACACCTTC
CASTPYGYTF
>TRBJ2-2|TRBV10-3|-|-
TGTGCCATCAGTGAGCGACCCGGGGAGCTGTTTTTT
CAISERPGELFF
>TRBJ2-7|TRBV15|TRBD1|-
TGTGCCACCAGCACCCGATTCGGGGACAGGGGGCGCCCTAATTACGAGCAGTACTTC
CATSTRFGDRGRPNYEQYF
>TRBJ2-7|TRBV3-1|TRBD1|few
TGTGCCAGCAGCGGAATGACAGGGCTCCTTCTCTACTTC
CASSGMTGLLLYF
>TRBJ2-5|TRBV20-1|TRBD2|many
TGCAGTGCTAGAGATCCTTTACTAGCGGGCCAAGAGACCCAGTACTTC
CSARDPLLAGQETQYF
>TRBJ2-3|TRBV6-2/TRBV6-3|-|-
TGTGCCAGCAGTTACACGTTTCTAGGAGGCACAGATACGCAGTATTTT
CASSYTFLGGTDTQYF
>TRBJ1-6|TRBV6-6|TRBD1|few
TGTGCCAGCAGCGACGGACAGGTTTCACCCCTCCACTTT
CASSDGQVSPLHF
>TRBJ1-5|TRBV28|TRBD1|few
TGTGCCAGCAGTGACGGACAGGGTATTCGGCCCCAGCATTTT
CASSDGQGIRPQHF